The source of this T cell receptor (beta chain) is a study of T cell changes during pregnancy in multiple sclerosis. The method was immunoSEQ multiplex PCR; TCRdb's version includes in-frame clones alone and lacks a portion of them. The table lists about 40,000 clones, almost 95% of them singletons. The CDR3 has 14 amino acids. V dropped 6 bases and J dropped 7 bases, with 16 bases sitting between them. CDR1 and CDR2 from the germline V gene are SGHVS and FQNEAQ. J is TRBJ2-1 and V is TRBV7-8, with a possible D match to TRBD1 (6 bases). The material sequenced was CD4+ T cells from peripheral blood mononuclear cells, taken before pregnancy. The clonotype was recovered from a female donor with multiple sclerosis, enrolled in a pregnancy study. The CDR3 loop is CASRNNPGHNEQFF. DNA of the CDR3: TGTGCCAGCAGGAATAACCCGGGACATAATGAGCAGTTCTTC. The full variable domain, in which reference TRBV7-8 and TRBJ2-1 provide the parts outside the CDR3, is GAGVSQSPRYKVAKRGQDVALRCDPISGHVSLFWYQQALGQGPEFLTYFQNEAQLDKSGLPSDRFFAERPEGSVSTLKIQRTQQEDSAVYLCASRNNPGHNEQFFGPGTRLTVL.